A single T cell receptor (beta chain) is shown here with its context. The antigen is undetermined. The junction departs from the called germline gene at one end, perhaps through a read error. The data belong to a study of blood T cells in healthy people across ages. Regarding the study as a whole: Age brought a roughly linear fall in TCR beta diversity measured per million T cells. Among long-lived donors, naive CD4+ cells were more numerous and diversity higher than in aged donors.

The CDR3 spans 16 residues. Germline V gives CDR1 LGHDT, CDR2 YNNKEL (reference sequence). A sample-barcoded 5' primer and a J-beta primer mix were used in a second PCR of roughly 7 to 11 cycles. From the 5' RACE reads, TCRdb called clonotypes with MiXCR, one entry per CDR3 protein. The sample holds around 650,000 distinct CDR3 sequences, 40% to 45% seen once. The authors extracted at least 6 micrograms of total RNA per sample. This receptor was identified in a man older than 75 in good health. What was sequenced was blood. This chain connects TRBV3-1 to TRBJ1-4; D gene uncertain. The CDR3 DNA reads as TGTGCCAGCAGCCAAGATTCTGCGGCTCCTAATGAAGAACTGTTTTTT. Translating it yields CASSQDSAAPNEELFF.